Listed below are T cell receptor beta chains from one sample, sequenced in a study of blood T cell repertoires in COVID-19. Sequenced by immunoSEQ multiplex PCR; TCRdb stores in-frame clones only, minus some. The repertoire has fewer than 200,000 clones, under 85% of them found once; the top ten carry around 3.4%. The sample was peripheral blood. The receptors originated from a woman at least 80 years old with acute or convalescent COVID-19. CDR3s leave out the opening cysteine and the closing phenylalanine or tryptophan. Each record gives: V gene, J gene, CDR3 protein.

TRBV7-8	TRBJ2-1	ASNFPSGEQF
TRBV3-1/TRBV3-2	TRBJ1-2	ASSQADRYYGYT
TRBV19	TRBJ1-2	ASQDNLNYGYT
TRBV19	TRBJ1-1	ASTQDRGTEAF
TRBV18	TRBJ2-3	ASSPRTSGTDTQY
TRBV29-1	TRBJ2-3	SVSPPIDTQY
TRBV13	TRBJ2-3	ASSLTSGVSTDTQY
TRBV29-1	TRBJ1-4	SVVMQGNEKLF
TRBV19	TRBJ1-5	ASSMGGMGNQPQH
TRBV3-1/TRBV3-2	TRBJ1-1	ASSQGGRANTEAF
TRBV5-1	TRBJ2-5	ASTQGTSGRDQETQY
TRBV5-1	TRBJ2-5	ASSASGGVETQY
TRBV5-4	TRBJ2-7	ASSSSGFDYEQY
TRBV18	TRBJ1-1	ASSPREREAF
TRBV27	TRBJ1-2	ASSLRQGDLYGYT
TRBV9	TRBJ2-1	ASSVFLRDNEQF
TRBV7-2	TRBJ2-5	ASSLDGGVLETQY
TRBV7-2	TRBJ1-5	ASSPGDGNQPQH
TRBV7-3	TRBJ1-1	ASSLQGFNTEAF
TRBV20-1	TRBJ2-5	SASKTGETQY
TRBV7-9	TRBJ1-3	ASSLQQASSGNTIY
TRBV3-1/TRBV3-2	TRBJ1-1	ASSQKLFRSGTEAF
TRBV7-9	TRBJ2-2	ASSPYTNTGELF
TRBV4-2	TRBJ1-3	ASSQGGLNTIY
TRBV7-2	TRBJ2-7	ASSLDRGAYEQY
TRBV7-2	TRBJ2-3	ASSLPLSKHRTDTQY
TRBV7-8	TRBJ2-2	ASTPTGAGNTGELF
TRBV12-3/TRBV12-4	TRBJ1-3	ASRRGDGNTIY
TRBV12-5	TRBJ2-2	ASGLGADNTGELF
TRBV4-2	TRBJ2-7	ASSQEPSGSSYEQY
TRBV11-1	TRBJ1-1	ASSLSTVNTEAF
TRBV19	TRBJ2-6	ASSLIRSSGANVLT
TRBV7-8	TRBJ1-6	ASSSSGYSPLH
TRBV6-6	TRBJ1-3	ASSLAGVSGNTIY
TRBV5-1	TRBJ1-2	ASSPTVNYGYT
TRBV27	TRBJ1-5	ASSLDRGPHQPQH
TRBV9	TRBJ2-3	ASSGGRTDTQY
TRBV7-2	TRBJ2-7	ASRNGQGNIYEQY
TRBV19	TRBJ2-7	ASSIAHGTGGSYEQY
TRBV7-9	TRBJ2-3	ASTQKEPADTQY
TRBV20-1	TRBJ2-3	SAQSTDTQY
TRBV10-3	TRBJ1-4	AIRGVNEKLF
TRBV5-8	TRBJ2-7	ASRKQANNYEQY
TRBV21-1	TRBJ2-1	ASSALAGPGGTLDEQF
TRBV5-1	TRBJ1-1	ASSLGDTGMNTEAF
TRBV29-1	TRBJ2-3	SVEAVQGADTQY
TRBV5-8	TRBJ1-5	ASSRTLGTGFGQPQH
TRBV7-9	TRBJ1-1	ASSLESQGTSAF
TRBV2	TRBJ1-5	ASSLTGPQH
TRBV19	TRBJ1-5	ASYSRYSNQPQH
TRBV5-6	TRBJ1-1	ASSLTGTTNTEAF
TRBV5-1	TRBJ2-5	ASSLASGRETQY
TRBV18	TRBJ2-1	ASSPSLTSAGGGYNEQF
TRBV7-8	TRBJ2-5	ASSSSGQGASQETQY
TRBV4-1	TRBJ2-1	ASSREDGIGNRQF
TRBV6-2/TRBV6-3	TRBJ2-2	ASSSGLAGGANTGELF
TRBV10-3	TRBJ2-7	AISDGNRGEEQY
TRBV2	TRBJ2-3	ASRVGLVTDTQY